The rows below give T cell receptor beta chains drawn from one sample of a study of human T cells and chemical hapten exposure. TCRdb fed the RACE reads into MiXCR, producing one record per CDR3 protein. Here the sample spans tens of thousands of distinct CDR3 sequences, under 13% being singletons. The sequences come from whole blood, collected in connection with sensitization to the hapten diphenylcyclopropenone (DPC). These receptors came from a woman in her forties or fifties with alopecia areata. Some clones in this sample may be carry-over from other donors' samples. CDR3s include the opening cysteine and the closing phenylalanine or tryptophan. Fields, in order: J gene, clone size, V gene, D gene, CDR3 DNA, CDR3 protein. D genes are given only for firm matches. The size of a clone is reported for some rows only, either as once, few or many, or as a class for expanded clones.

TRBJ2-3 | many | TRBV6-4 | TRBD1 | TGTGCCAGCAGTATGGACAGGGGGCCCACAGATACGCAGTATTTT | CASSMDRGPTDTQYF
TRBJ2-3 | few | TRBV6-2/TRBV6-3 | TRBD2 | TGTGCCAGCAGCCAACTAGCGGGAAAAGATACGCAGTATTTT | CASSQLAGKDTQYF
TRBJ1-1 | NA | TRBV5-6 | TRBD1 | TGTGCCAGCTTGCGGACAGGGATGAACACTGAAGCTTTCTTT | CASLRTGMNTEAFF
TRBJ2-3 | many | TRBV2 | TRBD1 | TGTGCCAGCAGTAAGAGGCAGGGGGCAGATACGCAGTATTTT | CASSKRQGADTQYF
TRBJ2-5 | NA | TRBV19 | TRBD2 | TGTGCCAGTAGCACTAGCGAAGAGACCCAGTACTTC | CASSTSEETQYF
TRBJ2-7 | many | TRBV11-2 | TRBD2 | TGTGCCAGCACCCCTATGGGAGGGAGGCGCGAGCAGTACTTC | CASTPMGGRREQYF
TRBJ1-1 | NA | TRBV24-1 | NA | TGTGCCACCAGTGACCCTGACAGTAACACTGAAGCTTTCTTT | CATSDPDSNTEAFF
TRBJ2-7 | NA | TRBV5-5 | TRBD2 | TGTGCCAGCAGCTTGGTCCGTCTAGCGGGAGCTAACGAGCAGTACTTC | CASSLVRLAGANEQYF
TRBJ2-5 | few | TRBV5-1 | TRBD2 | TGCGCCAGCAGCCTGGGTGGCGGGAGTTTTAGAGGAGAGACCCAGTACTTC | CASSLGGGSFRGETQYF
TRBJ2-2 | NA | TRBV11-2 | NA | TGTGCCAGCAGCTTAGACGGGAGCCTCGTCACCGGGGAGCTGTTTTTT | CASSLDGSLVTGELFF
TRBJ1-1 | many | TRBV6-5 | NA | TGTGCCAGCAGTTACTTTCCCCCCGGGGAGAACACTGAAGCTTTCTTT | CASSYFPPGENTEAFF
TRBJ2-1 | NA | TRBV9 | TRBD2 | TGTGCCAGCAGCGTAGAACTAGCGGGCGTCCACAATGAGCAGTTCTTC | CASSVELAGVHNEQFF
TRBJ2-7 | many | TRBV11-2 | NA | TGTGCCAGCAGCAGAGACGGGAACTCCTACGAGCAGTACTTC | CASSRDGNSYEQYF
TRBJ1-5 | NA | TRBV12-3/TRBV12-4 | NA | TGTGCCAGCAGTTTAAGTTCCGGGAACAATCAGCCCCAGCATTTT | CASSLSSGNNQPQHF
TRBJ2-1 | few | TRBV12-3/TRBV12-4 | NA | TGTGCCAGCAGCTTGGAGGGATCTCATGAGCAGTTCTTC | CASSLEGSHEQFF
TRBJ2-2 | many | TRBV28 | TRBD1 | TGTGCCAGCAGGACGACTTGGACAGGTTTAGGGGAGCTGTTTTTT | CASRTTWTGLGELFF
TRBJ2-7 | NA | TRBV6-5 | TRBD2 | TGTGCCAGCAGTTACGGGACTAGAAGCCACGAGCAGTACTTC | CASSYGTRSHEQYF
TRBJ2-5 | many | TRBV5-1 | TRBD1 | TGCGCCAGCAGCTGGAACAGGGGTTCAGAGACCCAGTACTTC | CASSWNRGSETQYF
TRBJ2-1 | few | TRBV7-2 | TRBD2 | TGTGCCAGCAGCCCACAGCTAGCGGGAGTTACCTACAATGAGCAGTTCTTC | CASSPQLAGVTYNEQFF
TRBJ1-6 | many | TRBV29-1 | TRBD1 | TGCAGCGTCGGGACAGGGGGCGATTCACCCCTCCACTTT | CSVGTGGDSPLHF
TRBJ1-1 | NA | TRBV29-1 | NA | TGTGGTGGGGGGAACACTGAAGCTTTCTTT | CGGGNTEAFF
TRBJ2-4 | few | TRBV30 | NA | TGTGCCTGGAGTGTACCCGCCAGGGACGTAGCCAAAAACATTCAGTACTTC | CAWSVPARDVAKNIQYF
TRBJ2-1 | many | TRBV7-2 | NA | TGTGCCAGCAGCTTAGGAAGGTTCAATGAGCAGTTCTTC | CASSLGRFNEQFF
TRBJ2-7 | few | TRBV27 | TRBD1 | TGTGCCAGCAGTTTCAGCCGGGACAGCACCTACGAGCAGTACTTC | CASSFSRDSTYEQYF
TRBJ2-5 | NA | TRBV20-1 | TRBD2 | TGCAGTGCCAATAGCGGGAGTGCTGGAGAGACCCAGTACTTC | CSANSGSAGETQYF
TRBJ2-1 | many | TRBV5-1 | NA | TGCGCCAGCAGCTTGTCGCTAGTTACTGATGAGCAGTTCTTC | CASSLSLVTDEQFF
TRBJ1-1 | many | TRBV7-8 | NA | TGTGCCAGCAGCTTAGCAGGGGATTACACTGAAGCTTTCTTT | CASSLAGDYTEAFF
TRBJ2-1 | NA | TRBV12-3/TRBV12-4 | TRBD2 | TGTGCCAGCGCCGAATTAGCGGGAGGGCCGGGTGAGCAGTTCTTC | CASAELAGGPGEQFF
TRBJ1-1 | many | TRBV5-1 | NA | TGCGCCAGCAGCTTGACCCCTGACAACCCAGCCGCTTTCTTT | CASSLTPDNPAAFF
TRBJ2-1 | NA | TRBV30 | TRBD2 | TGTGCCTGGAGCGCATCTAGCGGGAGGGCCGGTGAGCAGTTCTTC | CAWSASSGRAGEQFF
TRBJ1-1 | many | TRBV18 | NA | TGTGCCAGCTCACCCGGGACGCGGCAGAACACTGAAGCTTTCTTT | CASSPGTRQNTEAFF
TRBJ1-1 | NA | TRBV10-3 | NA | TGTGCCATCAGTGAAAGACAGGAATCGGGCACTGAAGCTTTCTTT | CAISERQESGTEAFF